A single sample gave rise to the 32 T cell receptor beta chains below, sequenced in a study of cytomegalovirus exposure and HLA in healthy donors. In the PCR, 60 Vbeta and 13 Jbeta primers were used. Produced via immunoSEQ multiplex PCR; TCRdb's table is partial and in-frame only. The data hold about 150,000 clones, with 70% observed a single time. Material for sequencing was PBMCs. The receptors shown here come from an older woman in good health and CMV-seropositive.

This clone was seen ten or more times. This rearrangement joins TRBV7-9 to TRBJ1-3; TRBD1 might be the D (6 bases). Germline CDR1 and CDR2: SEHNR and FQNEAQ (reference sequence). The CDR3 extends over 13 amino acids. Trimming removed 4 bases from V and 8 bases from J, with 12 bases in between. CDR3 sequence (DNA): TGTGCCAGCAGCTCACAGGGAGCAGACACCATATATTTT. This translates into CASSSQGADTIYF.

CDR3 coding DNA: TGTGCCAGTAGTTTAATACCCACAGGGGGCCGGACTGAAGCTTTCTTT. It yields the protein CASSLIPTGGRTEAFF. V usage is TRBV19 and J usage is TRBJ1-1, with TRBD1 matching 9 bases. CDR3 length: 16 residues. Per the germline V gene, CDR1 is LNHDA and CDR2 is SQIVND (reference sequence). Losses at the gene ends were 5 bases for V and 5 bases for J; bases not matched to a gene: 12.

The CDR3 sequence: CASSWLAATDTQYF. In DNA form, the CDR3 reads TGTGCCAGCAGTTGGTTAGCGGCCACAGATACGCAGTATTTT. This chain connects TRBV2 to TRBJ2-3; possibly TRBD2 for D (6 bases). Germline V CDR1 and CDR2: SNHLY, FYNNEI. Trimming stripped 5 bases from V and 2 bases from J, with 11 bases between. The CDR3 length is 14 residues.

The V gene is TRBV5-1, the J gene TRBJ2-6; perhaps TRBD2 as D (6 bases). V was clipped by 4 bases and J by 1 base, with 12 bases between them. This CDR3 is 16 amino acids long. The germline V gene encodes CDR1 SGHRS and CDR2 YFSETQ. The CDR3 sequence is CASSPGTASGANVLTF. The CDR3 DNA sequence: TGCGCCAGCAGCCCCGGGACTGCTTCTGGGGCCAACGTCCTGACTTTC. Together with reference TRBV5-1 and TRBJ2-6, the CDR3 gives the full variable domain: KAGVTQTPRYLIKTRGQQVTLSCSPISGHRSVSWYQQTPGQGLQFLFEYFSETQRNKGNFPGRFSGRQFSNSRSEMNVSTLELGDSALYLCASSPGTASGANVLTFGAGSRLTVL.

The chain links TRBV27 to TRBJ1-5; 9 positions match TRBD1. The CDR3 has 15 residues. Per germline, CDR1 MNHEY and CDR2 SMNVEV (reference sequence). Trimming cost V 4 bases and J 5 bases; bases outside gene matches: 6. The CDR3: CASSWDRVVDQPQHF. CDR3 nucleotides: TGTGCCAGCAGTTGGGACAGGGTGGTTGATCAGCCCCAGCATTTT.

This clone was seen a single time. This chain's CDR3 is CASSKEGQGFSYEQYF. Written as DNA, the CDR3 is TGTGCCAGCAGTAAAGAGGGACAGGGCTTTTCCTACGAGCAGTACTTC. The V gene is TRBV6-1, the J gene TRBJ2-5, with TRBD1 identical over 9 bases. The end of the DNA aligns better with TRBJ2-7, so the J call may be wrong. Looked up from germline, CDR1 is MNHNS and CDR2 is SASEGT. This CDR3 has 16 amino acids.

The CDR3 nucleotides read TGTGCCAGTAGTAGGAGGGCAGCCCAGGGCGAGCAGTACTTC. It translates to CASSRRAAQGEQYF. The chain carries TRBV19 and TRBJ2-7, with a possible D match to TRBD2 (6 bases). V lost 4 bases to trimming and J lost 6 bases, with 16 bases between them. Germline CDR1 and CDR2: LNHDA and SQIVND (reference sequence). The CDR3 sequence is 14 residues long.

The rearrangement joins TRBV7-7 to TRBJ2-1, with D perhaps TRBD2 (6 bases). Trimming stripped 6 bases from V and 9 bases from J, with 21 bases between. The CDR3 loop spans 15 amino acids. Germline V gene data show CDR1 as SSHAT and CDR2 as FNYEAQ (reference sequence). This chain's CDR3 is CASSPGGLPWSEQFF. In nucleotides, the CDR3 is TGTGCCAGCAGTCCCGGGGGACTGCCGTGGAGTGAGCAGTTCTTC.

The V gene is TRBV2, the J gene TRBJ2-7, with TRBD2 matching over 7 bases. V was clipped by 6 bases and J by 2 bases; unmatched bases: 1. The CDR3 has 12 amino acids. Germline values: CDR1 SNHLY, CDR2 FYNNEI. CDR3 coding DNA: TGTGCCAGCAGAGGACTAGCCTACGAGCAGTACTTC. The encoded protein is CASRGLAYEQYF.

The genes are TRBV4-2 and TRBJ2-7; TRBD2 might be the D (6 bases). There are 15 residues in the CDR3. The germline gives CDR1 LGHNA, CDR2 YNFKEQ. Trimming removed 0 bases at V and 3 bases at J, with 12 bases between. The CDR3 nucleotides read TGTGCCAGCAGCCAAGATCTGGAGGGAGGCTACGAGCAGTACTTC. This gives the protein CASSQDLEGGYEQYF.

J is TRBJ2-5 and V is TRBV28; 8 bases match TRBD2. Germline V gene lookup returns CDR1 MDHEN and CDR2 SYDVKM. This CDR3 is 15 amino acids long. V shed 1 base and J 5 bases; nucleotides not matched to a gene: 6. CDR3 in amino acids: CASSLSGTSDETQYF. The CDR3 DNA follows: TGTGCCAGCAGTTTATCTGGGACTAGTGACGAGACCCAGTACTTC. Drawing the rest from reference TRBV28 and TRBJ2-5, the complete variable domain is DVKVTQSSRYLVKRTGEKVFLECVQDMDHENMFWYRQDPGLGLRLIYFSYDVKMKEKGDIPEGYSVSREKKERFSLILESASTNQTSMYLCASSLSGTSDETQYFGPGTRLLVL.

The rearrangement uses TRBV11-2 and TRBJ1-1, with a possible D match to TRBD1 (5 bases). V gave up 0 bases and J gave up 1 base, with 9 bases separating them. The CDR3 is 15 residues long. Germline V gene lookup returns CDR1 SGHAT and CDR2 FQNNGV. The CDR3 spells CASSLDGRANTEAFF. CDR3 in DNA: TGTGCCAGCAGCTTAGACGGCAGGGCGAACACTGAAGCTTTCTTT.

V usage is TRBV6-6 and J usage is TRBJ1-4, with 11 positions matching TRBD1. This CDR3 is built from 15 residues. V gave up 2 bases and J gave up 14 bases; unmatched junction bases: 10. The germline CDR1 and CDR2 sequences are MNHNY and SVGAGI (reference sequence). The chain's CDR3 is CASSYTGTGGGPLFF. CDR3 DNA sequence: TGTGCCAGCAGTTACACGGGGACAGGGGGGGGTCCGCTGTTTTTT.

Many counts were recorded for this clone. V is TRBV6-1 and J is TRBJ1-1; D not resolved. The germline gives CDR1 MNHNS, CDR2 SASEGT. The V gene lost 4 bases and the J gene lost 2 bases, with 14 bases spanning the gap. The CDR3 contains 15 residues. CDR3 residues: CASSVLRSPNTEAFF. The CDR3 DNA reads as TGTGCCAGCAGTGTGTTGCGTTCACCTAACACTGAAGCTTTCTTT.

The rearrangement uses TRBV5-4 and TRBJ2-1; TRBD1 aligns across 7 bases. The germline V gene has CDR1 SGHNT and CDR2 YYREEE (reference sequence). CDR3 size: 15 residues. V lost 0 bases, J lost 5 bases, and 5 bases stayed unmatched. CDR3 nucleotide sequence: TGTGCCAGCAGCTTGGGACAGGGTGGCAACAATGAGCAGTTCTTC. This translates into CASSLGQGGNNEQFF.

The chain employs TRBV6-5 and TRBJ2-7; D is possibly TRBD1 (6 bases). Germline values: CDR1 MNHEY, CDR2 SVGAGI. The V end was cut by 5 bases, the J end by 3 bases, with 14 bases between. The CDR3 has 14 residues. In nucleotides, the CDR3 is TGTGCCAGCAGTAAAGAGGAGACAGGCTACGAGCAGTACTTC. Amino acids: CASSKEETGYEQYF.

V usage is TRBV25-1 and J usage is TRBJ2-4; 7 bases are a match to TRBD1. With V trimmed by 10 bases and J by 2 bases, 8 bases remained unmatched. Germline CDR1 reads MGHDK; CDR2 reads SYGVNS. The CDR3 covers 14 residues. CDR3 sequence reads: CAMTGLNPKNIQYF. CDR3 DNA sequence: TGTGCCATGACAGGGCTTAATCCCAAAAACATTCAGTACTTC.

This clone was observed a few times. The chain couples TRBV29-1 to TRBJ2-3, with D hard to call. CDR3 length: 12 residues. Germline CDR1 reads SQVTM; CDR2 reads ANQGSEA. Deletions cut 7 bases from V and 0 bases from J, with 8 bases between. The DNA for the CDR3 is TGCAGCGCCGCGGAGAGCACAGATACGCAGTATTTT. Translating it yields CSAAESTDTQYF.

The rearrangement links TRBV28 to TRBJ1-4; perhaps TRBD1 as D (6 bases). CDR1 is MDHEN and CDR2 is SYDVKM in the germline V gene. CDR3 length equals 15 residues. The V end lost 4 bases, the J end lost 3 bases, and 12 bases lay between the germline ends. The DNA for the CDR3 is TGTGCCAGCAGTTCCTACAGGGAGTCTAATGAAAAACTGTTTTTT. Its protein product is CASSSYRESNEKLFF.

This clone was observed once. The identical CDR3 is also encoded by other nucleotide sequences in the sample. This CDR3 reads CAWSGGTSGRVVNEQYF. The DNA of the CDR3 is TGTGCCTGGAGTGGGGGGACTAGCGGGAGGGTTGTCAACGAGCAGTACTTC. The chain uses TRBV30 and TRBJ2-7; 16 bases align to TRBD2. The germline CDR1 and CDR2 sequences are GTSNPN and SVGIG (reference sequence). This CDR3 is built from 17 residues. The trim removed 1 base at V and 5 bases at J, leaving 8 bases unmatched. The full variable domain, rest sourced from reference TRBV30 and TRBJ2-7, is SQTIHQWPATLVQPVGSPLSLECTVEGTSNPNLYWYRQAAGRGLQLLFYSVGIGQISSEVPQNLSASRPQDRQFILSSKKLLLSDSGFYLCAWSGGTSGRVVNEQYFGPGTRLTVT.

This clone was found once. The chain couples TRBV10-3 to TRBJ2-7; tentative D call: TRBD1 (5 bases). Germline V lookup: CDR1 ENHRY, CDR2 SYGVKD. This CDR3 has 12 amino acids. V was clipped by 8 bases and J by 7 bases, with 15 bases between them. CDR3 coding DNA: TGTGCCATCGGGGCTATAACGGGTGAGCAGTACTTC. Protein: CAIGAITGEQYF.

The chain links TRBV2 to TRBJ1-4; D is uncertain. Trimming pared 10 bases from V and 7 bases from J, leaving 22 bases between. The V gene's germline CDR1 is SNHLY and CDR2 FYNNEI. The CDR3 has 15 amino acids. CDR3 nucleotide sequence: TGTGCCATGCTGGGCCTGGGAAGAGCGGGTGAAAAACTGTTTTTT. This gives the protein CAMLGLGRAGEKLFF.

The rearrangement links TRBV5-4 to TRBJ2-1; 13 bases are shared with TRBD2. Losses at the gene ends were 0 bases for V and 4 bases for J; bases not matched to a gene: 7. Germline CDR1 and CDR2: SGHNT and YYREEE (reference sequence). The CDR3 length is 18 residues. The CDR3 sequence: CASSLGPTSGRGYNEQFF. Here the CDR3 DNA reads TGTGCCAGCAGCTTGGGGCCAACTAGCGGGAGGGGATACAATGAGCAGTTCTTC.

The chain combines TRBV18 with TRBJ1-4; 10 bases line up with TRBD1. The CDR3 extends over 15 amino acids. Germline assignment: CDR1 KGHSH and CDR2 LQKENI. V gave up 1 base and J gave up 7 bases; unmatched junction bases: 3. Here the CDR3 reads CASSPLRQGAEKLFF. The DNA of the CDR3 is TGTGCCAGCTCACCACTACGACAGGGGGCTGAAAAACTGTTTTTT.

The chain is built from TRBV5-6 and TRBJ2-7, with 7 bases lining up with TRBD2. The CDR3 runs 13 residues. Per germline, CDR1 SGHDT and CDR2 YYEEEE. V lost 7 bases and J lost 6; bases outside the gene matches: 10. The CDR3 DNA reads TGTGCCAGCCATCCCCTGGGAGGGGTCGAGCAGTACTTC. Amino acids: CASHPLGGVEQYF.

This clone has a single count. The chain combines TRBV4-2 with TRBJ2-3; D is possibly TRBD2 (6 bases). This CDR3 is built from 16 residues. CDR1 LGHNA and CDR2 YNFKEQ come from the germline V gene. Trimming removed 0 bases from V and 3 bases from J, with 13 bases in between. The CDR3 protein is CASSQDRASETDTQYF. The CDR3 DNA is TGTGCCAGCAGCCAAGATCGGGCTAGCGAGACAGATACGCAGTATTTT.

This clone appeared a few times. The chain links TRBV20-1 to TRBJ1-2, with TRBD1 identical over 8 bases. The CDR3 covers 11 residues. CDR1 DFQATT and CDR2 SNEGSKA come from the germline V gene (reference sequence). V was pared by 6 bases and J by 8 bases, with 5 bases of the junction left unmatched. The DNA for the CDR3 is TGCAGTGCCGCGACAGGGGTCGGCTACACCTTC. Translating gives CSAATGVGYTF.

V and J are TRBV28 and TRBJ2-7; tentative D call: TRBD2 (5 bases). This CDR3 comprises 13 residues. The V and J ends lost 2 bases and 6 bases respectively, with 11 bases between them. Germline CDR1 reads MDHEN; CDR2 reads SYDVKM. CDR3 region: CASSLPGEREQYF. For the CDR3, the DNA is TGTGCCAGCAGTTTACCCGGGGAGCGCGAGCAGTACTTC.

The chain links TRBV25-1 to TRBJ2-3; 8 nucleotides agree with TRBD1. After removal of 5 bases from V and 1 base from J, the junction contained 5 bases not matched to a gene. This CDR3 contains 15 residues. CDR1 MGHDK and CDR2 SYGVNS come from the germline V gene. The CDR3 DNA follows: TGTGCCAGCAGTTTCCAGGGGGCTGGCACAGATACGCAGTATTTT. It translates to CASSFQGAGTDTQYF.

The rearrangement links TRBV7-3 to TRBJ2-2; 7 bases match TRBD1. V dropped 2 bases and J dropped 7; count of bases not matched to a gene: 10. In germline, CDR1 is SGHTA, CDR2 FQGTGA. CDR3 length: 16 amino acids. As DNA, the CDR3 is TGTGCCAGCAGCTTACTCCAGGGGGATTTGGGCGGGGAGCTGTTTTTT. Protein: CASSLLQGDLGGELFF.

This CDR3 is CASSAVQEYTEAFF. CDR3 sequence (DNA): TGTGCCAGCAGCGCTGTCCAGGAATACACTGAAGCTTTCTTT. This sequence joins TRBV5-4 and TRBJ1-1; D unclear. With 4 bases removed from V and 3 bases from J, the gap between germline ends came to 13 bases. The CDR3 spans 14 residues. Germline values: CDR1 SGHNT, CDR2 YYREEE (reference sequence).

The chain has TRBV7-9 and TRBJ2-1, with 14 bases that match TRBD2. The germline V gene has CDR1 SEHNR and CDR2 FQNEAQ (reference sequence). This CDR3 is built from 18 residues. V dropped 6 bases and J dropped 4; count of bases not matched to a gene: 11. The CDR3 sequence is CASSSVSGLAGVYNEQFF. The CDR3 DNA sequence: TGTGCCAGCAGTTCGGTCTCGGGACTAGCGGGAGTTTACAATGAGCAGTTCTTC. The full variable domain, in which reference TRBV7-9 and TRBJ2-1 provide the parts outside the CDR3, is DTGVSQNPRHKITKRGQNVTFRCDPISEHNRLYWYRQTLGQGPEFLTYFQNEAQLEKSRLLSDRFSAERPKGSFSTLEIQRTEQGDSAMYLCASSSVSGLAGVYNEQFFGPGTRLTVL.